These 14 T cell receptor beta chains were all obtained from the same sample, sequenced in a study of cytomegalovirus exposure and HLA in healthy donors. Researchers ran the PCR with 60 Vbeta and 13 Jbeta primers. Generated by immunoSEQ multiplex PCR, the TCRdb table keeps only in-frame clones and is missing some. This sample carries approximately 220,000 clones, about 80% of them seen once, and the ten largest clones take approximately 5.7%. The sample taken for sequencing was PBMCs. These receptors came from a man aged 35 to 55 in good health and CMV-seropositive.

The rearrangement uses TRBV7-8 and TRBJ1-2, with a weak D call TRBD1 (6 bases). Germline CDR1 is SGHVS and CDR2 is FQNEAQ. Trimming removed 4 bases at V and 4 bases at J, with 13 bases between. CDR3 length: 14 amino acids. CDR3 DNA sequence: TGTGCCAGCAGCTCAGCCGACAGGACCTATGGCTACACCTTC. It is translated as CASSSADRTYGYTF.

The genes are TRBV28 and TRBJ2-5, with 10 bases matching TRBD2. Germline V gene sequence: CDR1 MDHEN, CDR2 SYDVKM. The CDR3 runs to 19 residues. Losses at the gene ends were 6 bases for V and 2 bases for J; bases not matched to a gene: 18. The DNA of the CDR3 is TGTGCCAGCAGGCTTTACGCGCAGAGAACGACTAGCGGGCAAGAGACCCAGTACTTC. Its protein is CASRLYAQRTTSGQETQYF.

This chain uses TRBV2 with TRBJ2-3; TRBD2 aligns across 7 bases. J lost 4 bases, V lost 4 bases, and 11 bases had no gene match. Germline loops: CDR1 SNHLY, CDR2 FYNNEI. The CDR3 length is 16 residues. CDR3 in DNA: TGTGCCAGCAGTGGGGTTGGCGGGAGTCGGGCAGATACGCAGTATTTT. This translates into CASSGVGGSRADTQYF.

Comment on this clone: Different DNA sequences within this sample yield the same CDR3. The rearrangement uses TRBV18 and TRBJ2-3; the match to TRBD1 covers 9 bases. This CDR3 is built from 14 residues. Unmatched junction bases numbered 0, after V lost 2 bases and J lost 3 bases. The germline V gene has CDR1 KGHSH and CDR2 LQKENI. This CDR3 is CASSPDRGTDTQYF. The CDR3 DNA reads as TGTGCCAGCTCACCAGACAGGGGGACAGATACGCAGTATTTT. Filled out from reference TRBV18 and TRBJ2-3, the complete variable domain reads NAGVMQNPRHLVRRRGQEARLRCSPMKGHSHVYWYRQLPEEGLKFMVYLQKENIIDESGMPKERFSAEFPKEGPSILRIQQVVRGDSAAYFCASSPDRGTDTQYFGPGTRLTVL.

This clone was picked up a small number of times. The chain is built from TRBV9 and TRBJ1-1; tentatively, D is TRBD1 (6 bases). With 2 bases removed from V and 0 bases from J, the gap between germline ends came to 11 bases. CDR1 and CDR2 from the germline V gene are SGDLS and YYNGEE. The CDR3 spans 15 residues. CDR3 sequence: CASSVGGYVNTEAFF. The CDR3 DNA is TGTGCCAGCAGCGTTGGGGGCTATGTGAACACTGAAGCTTTCTTT.

The V and J genes are TRBV6-1 and TRBJ2-7; TRBD1 aligns across 7 bases. V shed 4 bases and J 4 bases; nucleotides not matched to a gene: 13. The length of the CDR3 is 16 residues. Germline CDR1 and CDR2: MNHNS and SASEGT. For the CDR3, the DNA is TGTGCCAGCAGTGCCTGGGGCCGGGACAGTCGATACGAGCAGTACGTC. It translates to CASSAWGRDSRYEQYV.

This clone appeared a few times. J is TRBJ1-2 and V is TRBV25-1, with D uncertain. The CDR3 runs to 12 residues. CDR1 and CDR2 (germline): MGHDK, SYGVNS. V dropped 4 bases and J dropped 4 bases, with 7 bases sitting between them. As DNA, the CDR3 is TGTGCCAGCAGTGGTAATCTCTATGGCTACACCTTC. Amino acids: CASSGNLYGYTF.

The rearrangement links TRBV25-1 to TRBJ1-1; D is ambiguous. CDR3 size: 11 residues. Trimming shortened V by 5 bases and J by 2 bases, and 3 bases separated the two germline ends. Germline CDR1 reads MGHDK; CDR2 reads SYGVNS. CDR3 sequence: CASSSNTEAFF. The CDR3 coding sequence is TGTGCCAGCAGTTCAAACACTGAAGCTTTCTTT.

The chain couples TRBV27 to TRBJ2-3; D not certain. The CDR3 runs 15 residues. Germline assignment: CDR1 MNHEY and CDR2 SMNVEV (reference sequence). Trimming stripped 1 base from V and 0 bases from J, with 8 bases between. This CDR3 is CASSLFAGSTDTQYF. The CDR3 nucleotides read TGTGCCAGCAGTTTATTTGCCGGGAGCACAGATACGCAGTATTTT.

The rearrangement links TRBV6-1 to TRBJ1-4; 8 nucleotides align to TRBD1. V was clipped by 2 bases and J by 7 bases; unmatched bases: 24. Germline values: CDR1 MNHNS, CDR2 SASEGT. This CDR3 has 21 amino acids. The CDR3 DNA reads TGTGCCAGCAGTGAATTTCAACTCACCCGGGACAGGCCGTATTTCGTTGAAAAACTGTTTTTT. Translated, it gives CASSEFQLTRDRPYFVEKLFF.

This chain uses TRBV2 with TRBJ2-4; possibly TRBD1 for D (5 bases). CDR3 size: 18 residues. Germline CDR1 SNHLY, CDR2 FYNNEI. Trimming removed 4 bases from V and 2 bases from J, with 21 bases in between. The CDR3 DNA follows: TGTGCCAGCAGTGTGGATGGGGCTAGATTAGAAACCAAAAACATTCAGTACTTC. Translating gives CASSVDGARLETKNIQYF.

The chain couples TRBV11-2 to TRBJ2-3; 13 nucleotides line up with TRBD2. The CDR3 runs 16 residues. V was pared by 6 bases and J by 2 bases, with 5 bases of the junction left unmatched. The germline gives CDR1 SGHAT, CDR2 FQNNGV. The CDR3 here is CASRSTSGRATDTQYF. The CDR3 DNA sequence: TGTGCCAGCAGATCTACTAGCGGGAGGGCCACAGATACGCAGTATTTT.

The chain is built from TRBV7-3 and TRBJ2-2; D uncertain. The germline V gene encodes CDR1 SGHTA and CDR2 FQGTGA. Trimming removed 2 bases at V and 3 bases at J, with 10 bases between. This CDR3 is 15 amino acids long. The CDR3 DNA follows: TGTGCCAGCAGCTTATATGGCCGGGACACCGGGGAGCTGTTTTTT. This gives the protein CASSLYGRDTGELFF.

The chain employs TRBV25-1 and TRBJ2-5, with unresolved D. The CDR3 is 13 residues long. V was trimmed by 3 bases and J by 4 bases, leaving 9 bases between them. Germline CDR1 reads MGHDK; CDR2 reads SYGVNS. CDR3 nucleotides: TGTGCCAGCAGTGATCCCGTCCCAGAGACCCAGTACTTC. It yields the protein CASSDPVPETQYF.